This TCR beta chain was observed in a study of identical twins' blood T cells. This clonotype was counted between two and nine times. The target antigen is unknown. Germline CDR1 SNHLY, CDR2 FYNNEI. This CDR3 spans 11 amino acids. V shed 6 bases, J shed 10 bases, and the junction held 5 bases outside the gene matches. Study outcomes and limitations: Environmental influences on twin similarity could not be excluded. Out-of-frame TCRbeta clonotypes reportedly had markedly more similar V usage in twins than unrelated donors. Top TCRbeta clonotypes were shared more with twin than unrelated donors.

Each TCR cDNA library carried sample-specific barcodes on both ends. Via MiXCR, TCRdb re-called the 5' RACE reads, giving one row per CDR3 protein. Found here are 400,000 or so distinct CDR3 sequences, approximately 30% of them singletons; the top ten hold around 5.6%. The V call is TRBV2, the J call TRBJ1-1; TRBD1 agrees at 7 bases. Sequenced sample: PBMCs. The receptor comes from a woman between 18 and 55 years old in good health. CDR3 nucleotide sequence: TGTGCCAGCAGGACAGGGATCCGAGCTTTCTTT. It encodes CASRTGIRAFF.